These T cell receptor beta chains were read from a single sample in a study of shared clonotypes between healthy human individuals. Libraries were prepared by immunoSEQ multiplex PCR; TCRdb keeps only in-frame clonotypes and omits some of them. The sample gives 600,000 to 700,000 clones, around 78% of which show up once; around 1.7% is in the top ten. The specimen sequenced was memory CD4+ T cells sorted from blood. Every receptor here comes from a woman in her 30s in good health. Both conserved end residues are part of each CDR3. A D gene is named only where the DNA matches it firmly. Clone size, where shown, is once, few, many, or a class for clones that have expanded.

>TRBV6-5|NA|NA|TRBJ1-2
CASSYSGRGGYGYTF
TGTGCCAGCAGTTACTCGGGTAGGGGAGGCTATGGCTACACCTTC
>TRBV7-7|once|TRBD1|TRBJ2-2
CASSRDRGANTGELFF
TGTGCCAGCAGCAGGGACAGGGGGGCGAACACCGGGGAGCTGTTTTTT
>TRBV25-1|NA|NA|TRBJ2-7
CASSGRGRPFGDEQYF
TGTGCCAGCAGTGGGCGGGGCAGGCCGTTTGGGGACGAGCAGTACTTC
>TRBV25-1|NA|TRBD2|TRBJ2-1
CASSEYSGMPGKQFF
TGTGCCAGCAGTGAATACAGCGGGATGCCCGGGAAGCAGTTCTTC
>TRBV28|NA|NA|TRBJ2-6
CASGGLRSGANVLTF
TGTGCCAGCGGGGGGCTCAGGTCTGGGGCCAACGTCCTGACTTTC
>TRBV7-2|NA|NA|TRBJ2-5
CASTLGASEETQYF
TGTGCCAGCACCCTAGGGGCCTCGGAAGAGACCCAGTACTTC
>TRBV9|NA|NA|TRBJ2-1
CASSVVAGSSYNEQFF
TGTGCCAGCAGCGTAGTGGCGGGAAGCTCCTACAATGAGCAGTTCTTC
>TRBV29-1|NA|NA|TRBJ1-2
CSADRSSGYTF
TGCAGCGCAGACAGAAGCTCTGGCTACACCTTC
>TRBV19|many|TRBD1|TRBJ1-2
CASSTPQGDGYTF
TGTGCCAGTAGTACACCACAGGGGGACGGCTACACCTTC
>TRBV18|NA|NA|TRBJ2-2
CASSPGHGELFF
TGTGCCAGCTCACCAGGACACGGGGAGCTGTTTTTT
>TRBV2|many|NA|TRBJ1-3
CASRADYSGNTIYF
TGTGCCAGCAGGGCAGATTACTCTGGAAACACCATATATTTT
>TRBV6-5|NA|TRBD2|TRBJ2-3
CASSYSAGGPDTQYF
TGTGCCAGCAGTTACTCAGCGGGAGGGCCAGATACGCAGTATTTT
>TRBV28|NA|NA|TRBJ1-2
CASSPQDYGYTF
TGTGCCAGCAGTCCCCAGGACTATGGCTACACCTTC
>TRBV4-2|few|TRBD1|TRBJ2-3
CASSQELRQGADTQYF
TGTGCCAGCAGCCAAGAGCTTCGACAGGGAGCAGATACGCAGTATTTT
>TRBV5-1|few|NA|TRBJ2-5
CASQEGDGETQYF
TGCGCCTCCCAGGAGGGGGACGGAGAGACCCAGTACTTC
>TRBV7-3|NA|TRBD1|TRBJ2-7
CASSSDRAGEQYF
TGTGCCAGCAGTTCAGACAGGGCTGGGGAGCAGTACTTC
>TRBV7-9|NA|TRBD2|TRBJ2-5
CASSTGTTQETQYF
TGTGCCAGCAGCACGGGGACTACCCAAGAGACCCAGTACTTC
>TRBV6-1|NA|NA|TRBJ1-1
CASSLVNTEAFF
TGTGCCAGCAGTCTGGTGAACACTGAAGCTTTCTTT
>TRBV27|NA|NA|TRBJ2-7
CASSSRVRGRTYEQYF
TGTGCCAGCAGTTCCCGAGTCAGGGGTCGAACCTACGAGCAGTACTTC
>TRBV27|once|NA|TRBJ1-4
CASSFAATEKLFF
TGTGCCAGCAGTTTTGCGGCCACTGAAAAACTGTTTTTT
>TRBV2|NA|TRBD1|TRBJ1-1
CASRLGQRNTEAFF
TGTGCCAGCAGACTGGGACAGAGGAACACTGAAGCTTTCTTT
>TRBV2|NA|TRBD1|TRBJ2-5
CASMGQGAGETQYF
TGTGCCAGCATGGGCCAGGGGGCCGGGGAGACCCAGTACTTC
>TRBV5-4|many|NA|TRBJ1-1
CASSPNGGRKNTEAFF
TGTGCCAGCAGCCCCAATGGAGGGCGGAAAAACACTGAAGCTTTCTTT
>TRBV5-1|NA|NA|TRBJ2-3
CASSSNRADTQYF
TGCGCCAGCAGCTCGAACCGGGCAGATACGCAGTATTTT
>TRBV19|NA|NA|TRBJ1-1
CASSKPDGVPRTEAFF
TGTGCCAGTAGTAAACCAGACGGGGTGCCAAGAACTGAAGCTTTCTTT
>TRBV5-4|few|TRBD1|TRBJ1-4
CASRDRGQANEKLFF
TGTGCCAGCAGGGACAGGGGGCAGGCTAATGAAAAACTGTTTTTT
>TRBV7-3|NA|NA|TRBJ2-2
CASSLGQGELFF
TGTGCCAGCAGCTTAGGACAGGGGGAGCTGTTTTTT
>TRBV5-4|few|NA|TRBJ2-1
CASSFQGSRDYNEQFF
TGTGCCAGCAGCTTTCAGGGGTCGAGAGATTACAATGAGCAGTTCTTC
>TRBV5-4|NA|NA|TRBJ1-1
CASSLAGGRAEAFF
TGTGCCAGCAGCCTTGCCGGGGGACGGGCTGAAGCTTTCTTT
>TRBV11-1|NA|NA|TRBJ2-1
CASSGGSSYNEQFF
TGTGCCAGCAGCGGGGGCAGCTCCTACAATGAGCAGTTCTTC
>TRBV28|NA|NA|TRBJ2-1
CASSGFSDNEQFF
TGTGCCAGCAGCGGGTTTTCTGACAATGAGCAGTTCTTC
>TRBV2|NA|NA|TRBJ1-1
CASSEQGSEAFF
TGTGCCAGCAGTGAACAGGGTTCTGAAGCTTTCTTT
>TRBV2|NA|TRBD1|TRBJ1-1
CASSLGQMNTEAFF
TGTGCCAGCAGTTTGGGACAGATGAACACTGAAGCTTTCTTT
>TRBV28|NA|TRBD1|TRBJ2-3
CASSLPGQGSKTDTQYF
TGTGCCAGCAGTCTTCCGGGACAGGGGTCAAAAACAGATACGCAGTATTTT
>TRBV5-1|few|NA|TRBJ1-3
CASSPGTDGNTIYF
TGCGCCAGCAGCCCCGGGACTGATGGAAACACCATATATTTT
>TRBV6-5|NA|NA|TRBJ2-7
CASTDRGARGKVQYF
TGTGCCAGCACCGACCGGGGGGCCCGCGGGAAGGTGCAGTACTTC
>TRBV5-1|NA|TRBD1|TRBJ1-1
CASSLGDRDLPEAFF
TGCGCCAGCAGCTTGGGGGACAGGGATTTACCTGAAGCTTTCTTT
>TRBV28|once|NA|TRBJ2-5
CASSPALRTKTQYF
TGTGCCAGCAGCCCTGCCCTGCGGACAAAGACCCAGTACTTC
>TRBV5-1|NA|NA|TRBJ1-5
CASSPLVGQPQHF
TGCGCCAGCAGTCCCCTGGTGGGGCAGCCCCAGCATTTT
>TRBV6-4|NA|NA|TRBJ1-1
CASRFQGIEAFF
TGTGCCAGCAGATTCCAGGGGATTGAAGCTTTCTTT
>TRBV27|few|TRBD2|TRBJ2-3
CAIGGGGTDTQYF
TGTGCCATCGGCGGGGGGGGCACAGATACGCAGTATTTT
>TRBV29-1|NA|NA|TRBJ2-5
CSVERQGETQYF
TGCAGCGTTGAACGGCAGGGGGAGACCCAGTACTTC
>TRBV27|NA|NA|TRBJ2-1
CASSLNWAGGEQFF
TGTGCCAGCAGTTTAAATTGGGCGGGTGGGGAGCAGTTCTTC
>TRBV7-2|NA|NA|TRBJ2-7
CASSLAGGGSYEQYF
TGTGCCAGCAGCTTAGCCGGGGGCGGGAGCTACGAGCAGTACTTC
>TRBV2|NA|NA|TRBJ1-2
CASSDRGQLGGYTF
TGTGCCAGCAGTGATAGGGGACAATTGGGAGGCTACACCTTC
>TRBV11-1|NA|TRBD2|TRBJ2-3
CASGRGGGTDTQYF
TGTGCCAGCGGCCGCGGGGGGGGCACAGATACGCAGTATTTT
>TRBV9|few|TRBD1|TRBJ1-5
CASSAGQGGNQPQHF
TGTGCCAGCAGCGCTGGACAGGGTGGCAATCAGCCCCAGCATTTT
>TRBV25-1|NA|NA|TRBJ2-2
CASRTQGTGELFF
TGTGCCAGCAGAACACAGGGAACCGGGGAGCTGTTTTTT
>TRBV28|NA|NA|TRBJ1-5
CASRQFNQPQHF
TGTGCCAGCCGACAGTTCAATCAGCCCCAGCATTTT
>TRBV7-8|NA|NA|TRBJ1-5
CATNTLLPREPQHF
TGTGCCACCAACACTCTACTTCCAAGGGAGCCCCAGCATTTT
>TRBV6-5|NA|NA|TRBJ1-3
CASRLDPRSGNTIYF
TGTGCCAGCAGGTTGGACCCTCGCAGTGGAAACACCATATATTTT
>TRBV5-4|NA|TRBD2|TRBJ2-3
CASSLGSGSGDTQYF
TGTGCCAGCAGCTTGGGGAGCGGGAGCGGGGATACGCAGTATTTT